This T cell receptor beta chain was sequenced during a study of cytomegalovirus exposure and HLA in healthy donors (dated by TCRdb to the late 2010s). Context from the whole study: According to a later analysis, the 120 or so validation repertoires were produced on the same platform as the 666 repertoires of the first cohort. The aim of the study was to test whether cataloging public T cell receptors could identify signatures of past pathogen exposure. High-throughput TCR immunosequencing, statistical association of individual TCRs with disease status, and machine learning were combined to predict cytomegalovirus infection status. A separate validation cohort of about 110 different subjects was used in addition to the 666-subject first cohort. General findings and caveats noted by the study authors: In vitro tests confirmed that a few of the cytomegalovirus-associated TCR beta chains recognize cytomegalovirus antigens. Of the cluster scores, roughly 93% were above 0 in a later analysis, which found that TCRs clustered in the first cohort also tended to co-occur in the 120 or so validation repertoires. It was suggested by the authors that the approach could potentially be generalized to other disease states and immunological phenotypes. While some public TCRs were present in many individuals, most TCR sequences turned up only very rarely across donors. The validation cohort had no HLA typing available for a later analysis, so co-occurrence within that cohort was assessed over all 130 or so repertoires. In the study, around 150 TCR beta chains were listed as associated with cytomegalovirus. In both the original and validation cohorts, the classifier was reported to diagnose cytomegalovirus status with high specificity and sensitivity.

As concerns this clone: There is no known antigen for this receptor. No much larger clone exists at a distance of one base, and base qualities are not known.

CDR1 is given as SEHNR and CDR2 as FQNEAQ, both from the germline V gene (reference sequence). V is clipped by 1 base and J by 3 bases, and the sequence between their germline boundaries is 9 bases long. Taken from cysteine to phenylalanine, the CDR3 has 14 residues. Only the CDR3 region is kept as DNA, spanning 42 bases read in frame from base 1. The donors were included in the validation cohort of over a hundred subjects, a group kept apart from the approximately 700-subject first cohort. The library was prepared using the immunoSEQ multiplex PCR assay. Under the source paper's analysis protocol: A statistical classification framework was developed to diagnose cytomegalovirus status using the catalog of TCR beta chain sequences. Imported from immuneACCESS, the table was reduced by TCRdb to in-frame sequences with V and J called. These copies leave out some clones; in studies compared against another copy, an unresolved V gene accounts for under half, and the cause of the remainder is not known. Clonal size and the V and J genes are those of that table, whereas D and trimming came from the DNA. In all, the sample holds 240,000 or so clones, and around 87% of those were seen once. The ten largest make up around 1.2% of the sample.

The chain is encoded by TRBV7-9 joined to TRBJ1-2, with TRBD1 perhaps the D gene, on 5 matching bases. Sequenced: PBMCs. This clonotype originated in a woman aged 25 to 39 in good health and CMV-seropositive. CDR3 sequence: CASSLVAGYYGYTF. The DNA sequence is as follows: TGTGCCAGCAGCTTAGTCGCAGGGTACTATGGCTACACCTTC.